This T cell receptor beta chain was found in a study of T cells in localized non-small cell lung cancer (dated by TCRdb to the early 2020s). A note on the overall study: The study analyzed T cell repertoires of hundreds of early-stage NSCLC patients, comparing tumors and uninvolved tumor-adjacent lungs. All 250 or so NSCLC patients in the cohort were treatment-naive and had localized lung tumors that were resected. The mean age of the NSCLC patients was under 70 years, with 130 or so men and around 99 women. Overall study outcomes, separate from this receptor: Longer overall survival was associated with higher T cell density in blood, whereas shorter survival was associated with higher clonality in adjacent lung. A median of 57 of the top 100 tumor clones were detected in paired uninvolved adjacent lung, and 28 of these tumor clones were also found among the top 100 clones of the paired uninvolved adjacent lung. The highest T cell clonality was observed in uninvolved tumor-adjacent lung, where clonality exceeded that of tumor, suggesting that antigenic responses were more focused in uninvolved tumor-adjacent lung. Multi-region tumor sequencing was not performed, so intratumor heterogeneity could not be excluded. Because the study design was exploratory, TCR variables were selected using unadjusted p-values without false-discovery rate correction.

TCR beta CDR3 regions were sequenced from DNA using the immunoSEQ Assay. The authors' pipeline ran thus. T cell density was computed as TCR beta template counts normalized to usable DNA estimated by amplifying housekeeping genes. Richness was estimated with the preseqR package, extrapolating to 400,000 templates for PBMC samples and 120,000 templates for tissue samples. Clonality was calculated as one minus Pielou's evenness. Tissue-enriched TCRs were identified through differential abundance testing performed on productive amino-acid clonotypes, with a minimum total count of 5 and an alpha of 0.1. The Jaccard Index and the Morisita Overlap Index were used to measure how much the repertoires overlapped between compartments. GLIPH grouped TCR beta CDR3s together with public tetramer-defined viral CDR3s, and a viral motif had to include at least three viral sequences and also show V-gene enrichment. Here the immuneACCESS table is served through TCRdb, limited to in-frame sequences with V and J called. Missing clones are a known gap in these copies; in checked studies unresolved V genes cover under half, and the rest lacks a known reason. The DNA was the basis for D and trimming; V, J and clone size are from that table. The sample profile shows about 1,500 clones; over 30% of them were found once. The ten biggest clones cover approximately 20% of the sample.

This clone appeared a few times. Its antigen is currently not known. The sample holds no much larger clone one base away, and base qualities are not on file. At diagnosis, peripheral blood, uninvolved tumor-adjacent lung and tumor were collected and were preserved as a mix of fresh-frozen and FFPE material. Trimming takes 9 bases off V and 0 bases off J; junction bases not matched to a gene: 6. From the cysteine through the phenylalanine, the CDR3 covers 13 amino acids. The read is trimmed to its CDR3 DNA, 39 bases read in frame from base 1. From the germline V gene, CDR1 is SGDLS and CDR2 is YYNGEE. The sample was lung tumor tissue, taken before any cancer treatment. Recombination joined TRBV9 with TRBJ2-7, with 7 junctional bases fitting TRBD1. This sequence was found in a woman aged 35 to 75 with stage I squamous cell lung carcinoma. The CDR3 region reads CATTGTDSYEQYF. In nucleotides, the sequence is TGTGCCACAACCGGGACAGACTCCTACGAGCAGTACTTC.